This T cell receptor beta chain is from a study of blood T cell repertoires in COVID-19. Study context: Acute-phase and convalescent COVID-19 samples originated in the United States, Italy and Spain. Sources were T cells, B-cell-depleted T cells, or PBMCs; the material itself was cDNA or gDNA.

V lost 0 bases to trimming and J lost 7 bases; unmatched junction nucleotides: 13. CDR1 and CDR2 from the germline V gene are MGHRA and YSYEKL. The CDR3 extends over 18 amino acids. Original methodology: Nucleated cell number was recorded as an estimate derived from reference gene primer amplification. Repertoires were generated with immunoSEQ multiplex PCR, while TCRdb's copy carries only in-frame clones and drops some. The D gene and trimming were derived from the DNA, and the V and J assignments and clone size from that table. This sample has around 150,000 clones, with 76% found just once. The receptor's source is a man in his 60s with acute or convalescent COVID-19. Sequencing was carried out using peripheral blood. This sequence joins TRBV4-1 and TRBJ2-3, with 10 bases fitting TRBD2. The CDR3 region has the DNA TGCGCCAGCAGCCAAGAATTATCGGCTAGCGGGAGTGGGCATACGCAGTATTTT. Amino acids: CASSQELSASGSGHTQYF.